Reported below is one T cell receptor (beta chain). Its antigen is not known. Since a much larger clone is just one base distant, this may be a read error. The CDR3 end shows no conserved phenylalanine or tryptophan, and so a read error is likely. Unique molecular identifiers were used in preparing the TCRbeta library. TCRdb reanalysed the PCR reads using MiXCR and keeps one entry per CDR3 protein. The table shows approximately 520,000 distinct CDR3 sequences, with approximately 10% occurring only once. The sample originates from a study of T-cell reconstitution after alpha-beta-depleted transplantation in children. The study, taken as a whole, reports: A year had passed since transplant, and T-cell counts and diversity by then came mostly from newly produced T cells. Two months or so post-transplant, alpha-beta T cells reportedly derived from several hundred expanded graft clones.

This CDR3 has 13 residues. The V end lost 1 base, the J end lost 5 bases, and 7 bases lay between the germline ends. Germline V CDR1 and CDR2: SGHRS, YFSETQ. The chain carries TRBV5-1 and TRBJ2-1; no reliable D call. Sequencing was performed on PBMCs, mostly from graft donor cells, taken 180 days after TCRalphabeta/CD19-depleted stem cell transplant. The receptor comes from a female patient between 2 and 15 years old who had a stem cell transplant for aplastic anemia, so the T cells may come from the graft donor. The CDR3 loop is CASSLPTDNEQFL. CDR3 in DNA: TGCGCCAGCAGCTTGCCCACGGACAATGAGCAGTTCTTG.